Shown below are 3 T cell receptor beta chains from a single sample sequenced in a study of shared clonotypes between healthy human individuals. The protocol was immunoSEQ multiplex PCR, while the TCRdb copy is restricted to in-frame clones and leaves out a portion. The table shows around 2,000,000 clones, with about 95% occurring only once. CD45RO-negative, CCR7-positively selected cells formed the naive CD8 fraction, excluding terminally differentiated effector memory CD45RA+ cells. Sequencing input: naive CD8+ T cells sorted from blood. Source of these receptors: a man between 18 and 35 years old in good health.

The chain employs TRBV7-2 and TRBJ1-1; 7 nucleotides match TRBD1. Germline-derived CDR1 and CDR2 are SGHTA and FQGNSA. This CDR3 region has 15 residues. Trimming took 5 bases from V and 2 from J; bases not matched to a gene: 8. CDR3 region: CASSPLQGPNTEAFF. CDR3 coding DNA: TGTGCCAGCAGCCCGCTACAGGGGCCAAACACTGAAGCTTTCTTT.

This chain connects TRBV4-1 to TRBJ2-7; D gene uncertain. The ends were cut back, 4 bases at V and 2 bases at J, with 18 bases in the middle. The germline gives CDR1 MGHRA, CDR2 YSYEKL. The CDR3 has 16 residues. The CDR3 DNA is TGCGCCAGCAGCCCGTCCTATAACGTAGCCACCTACGAGCAGTACTTC. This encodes CASSPSYNVATYEQYF.

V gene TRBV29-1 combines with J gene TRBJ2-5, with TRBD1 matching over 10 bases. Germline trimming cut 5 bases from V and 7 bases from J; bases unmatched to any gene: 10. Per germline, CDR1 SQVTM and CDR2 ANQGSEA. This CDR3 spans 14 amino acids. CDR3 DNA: TGCAGCGTTCCGGGACAGGGGACGGGGGGGACCCAGTACTTC. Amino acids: CSVPGQGTGGTQYF.